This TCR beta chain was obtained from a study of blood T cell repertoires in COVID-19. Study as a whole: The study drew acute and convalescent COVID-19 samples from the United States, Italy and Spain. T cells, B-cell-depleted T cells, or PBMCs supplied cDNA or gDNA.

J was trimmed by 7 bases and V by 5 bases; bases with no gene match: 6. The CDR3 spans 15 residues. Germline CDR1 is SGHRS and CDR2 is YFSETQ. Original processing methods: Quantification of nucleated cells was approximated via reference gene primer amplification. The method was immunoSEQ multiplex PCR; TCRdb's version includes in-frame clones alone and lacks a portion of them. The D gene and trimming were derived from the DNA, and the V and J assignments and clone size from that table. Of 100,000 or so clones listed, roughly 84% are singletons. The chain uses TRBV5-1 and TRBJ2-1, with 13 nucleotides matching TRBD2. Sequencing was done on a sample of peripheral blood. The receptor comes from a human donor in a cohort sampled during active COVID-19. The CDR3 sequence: CASSSGLAGVNEQFF. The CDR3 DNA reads TGCGCCAGCAGTTCTGGACTAGCGGGGGTTAATGAGCAGTTCTTC.